The clone carrying this TCR beta chain occurred a few times. The antigen is not known. Attachment of unique molecular identifiers to individual cDNA molecules was performed. A single record per CDR3 protein comes from TCRdb applying MiXCR to the 5' RACE reads. The repertoire holds under 45,000 distinct CDR3 sequences, with around 9.9% as singletons. This sample was taken from a study of early T cells in non-severe SARS-CoV-2 infection. Study-level information: The chains were unpaired, and the sequenced material was bulk RNA from unsorted whole blood. Study-wide points: VDJdb-based annotation leaned toward anti-spike CD8 responses and missed private and CD4 specificities.

CDR3 length: 14 amino acids. V lost 5 bases and J lost 2, with 13 bases in between. CDR1 is SGHTA, CDR2 FQGNSA, per germline. V and J are TRBV7-2 and TRBJ2-7; no clear D gene. The material sequenced was whole blood. This TCR came from an adult who was a healthcare worker with PCR-confirmed SARS-CoV-2 infection or an uninfected control (not recorded which). CDR3 in amino acids: CASSRRYGAYEQYF. CDR3 DNA sequence: TGTGCCAGCAGCCGTAGGTACGGTGCCTACGAGCAGTACTTC.